These 2 T cell receptor beta chains share one sample of origin, sequenced in a study of cytomegalovirus exposure and HLA in healthy donors. The protocol was immunoSEQ multiplex PCR, while the TCRdb copy is restricted to in-frame clones and leaves out a portion. The sample contains roughly 130,000 clones, 75% to 90% of which appear only once. The specimen was PBMCs. The receptors here all came from a woman younger than 30 in good health and CMV-seropositive.

V and J are TRBV28 and TRBJ2-7, with no clear D. V gave up 4 bases and J gave up 4 bases, with 5 bases separating them. Per the germline V gene, CDR1 is MDHEN and CDR2 is SYDVKM. This CDR3 spans 11 amino acids. CDR3 sequence (DNA): TGTGCCAGCAGTTCAGGATACGAGCAGTACTTC. This encodes CASSSGYEQYF.

The chain joins TRBV5-4 to TRBJ2-3; no reliable D call. Germline V CDR1 and CDR2: SGHNT, YYREEE (reference sequence). The CDR3 covers 13 residues. Trimming cost V 4 bases and J 8 bases, with 14 bases left between them. CDR3 loop: CASSPAATGTQYF. For the CDR3, the DNA is TGTGCCAGCAGCCCTGCGGCAACGGGTACGCAGTATTTT.